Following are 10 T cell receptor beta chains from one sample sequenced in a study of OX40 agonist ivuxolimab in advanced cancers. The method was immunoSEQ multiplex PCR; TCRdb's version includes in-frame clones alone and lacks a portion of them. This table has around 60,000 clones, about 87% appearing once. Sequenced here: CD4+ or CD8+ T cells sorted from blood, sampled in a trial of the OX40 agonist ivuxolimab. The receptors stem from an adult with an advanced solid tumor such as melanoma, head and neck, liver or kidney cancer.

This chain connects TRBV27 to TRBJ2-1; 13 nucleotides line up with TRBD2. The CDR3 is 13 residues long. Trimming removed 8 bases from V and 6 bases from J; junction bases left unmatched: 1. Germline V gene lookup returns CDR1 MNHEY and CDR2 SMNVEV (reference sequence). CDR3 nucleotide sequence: TGTGCCAGCCGGACTAGCGGGGGCAATGAGCAGTTCTTC. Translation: CASRTSGGNEQFF.

In DNA, the CDR3 is TGTGCCAGCAGTGAGGAGGGTGACAGCTACGAGCAGTACTTC. Translated, it gives CASSEEGDSYEQYF. The chain carries TRBV6-1 and TRBJ2-7; the D gene is possibly TRBD2 (6 bases). CDR3 length equals 14 residues. V was trimmed by 3 bases and J by 3 bases, leaving 12 bases between them. Germline V CDR1 and CDR2: MNHNS, SASEGT.

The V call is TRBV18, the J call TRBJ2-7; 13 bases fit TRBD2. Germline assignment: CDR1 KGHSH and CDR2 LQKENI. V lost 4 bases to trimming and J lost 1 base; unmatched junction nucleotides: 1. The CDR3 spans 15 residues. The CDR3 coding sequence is TGTGCCAGCTCACAGACTAGCGGGAGGTCCTACGAGCAGTACTTC. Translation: CASSQTSGRSYEQYF.

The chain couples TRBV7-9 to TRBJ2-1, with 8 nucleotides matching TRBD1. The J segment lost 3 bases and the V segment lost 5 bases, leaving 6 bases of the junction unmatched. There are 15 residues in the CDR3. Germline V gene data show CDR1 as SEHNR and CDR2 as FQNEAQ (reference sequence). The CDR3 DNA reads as TGTGCCAGCAGCCCAGGACAGGGAAACTACAATGAGCAGTTCTTC. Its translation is CASSPGQGNYNEQFF.

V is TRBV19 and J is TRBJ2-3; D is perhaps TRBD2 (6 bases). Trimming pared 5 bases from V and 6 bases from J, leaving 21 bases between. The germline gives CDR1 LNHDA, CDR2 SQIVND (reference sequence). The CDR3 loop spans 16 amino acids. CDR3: CASSLFRRGRSDTQYF. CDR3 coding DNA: TGTGCCAGTAGTTTGTTCAGGCGGGGAAGATCCGATACGCAGTATTTT.

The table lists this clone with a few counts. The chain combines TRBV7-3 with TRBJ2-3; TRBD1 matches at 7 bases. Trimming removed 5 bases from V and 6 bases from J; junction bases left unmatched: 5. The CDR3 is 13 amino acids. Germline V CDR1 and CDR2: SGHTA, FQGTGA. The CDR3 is CASSRYRGDTQYF. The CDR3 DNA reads TGTGCCAGCAGCCGATACAGGGGTGATACGCAGTATTTT.

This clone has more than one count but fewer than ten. The CDR3 loop is CASSELADSYEQYF. CDR3 nucleotide sequence: TGTGCCAGTAGTGAGCTAGCGGACTCCTACGAGCAGTACTTC. The chain joins TRBV19 to TRBJ2-7, with 7 bases fitting TRBD2. CDR3 length: 14 residues. Unmatched junction bases numbered 4, after V lost 5 bases and J lost 0 bases. The germline V gene has CDR1 LNHDA and CDR2 SQIVND (reference sequence). The full variable domain, with the rest looked up from reference TRBV19 and TRBJ2-7, is DGGITQSPKYLFRKEGQNVTLSCEQNLNHDAMYWYRQDPGQGLRLIYYSQIVNDFQKGDIAEGYSVSREKKESFPLTVTSAQKNPTAFYLCASSELADSYEQYFGPGTRLTVT.

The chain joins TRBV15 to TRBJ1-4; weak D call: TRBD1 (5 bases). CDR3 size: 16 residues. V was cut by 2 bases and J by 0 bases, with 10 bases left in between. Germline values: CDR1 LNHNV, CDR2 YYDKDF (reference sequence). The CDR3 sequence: CATSRNLGATNEKLFF. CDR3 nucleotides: TGTGCCACCAGCAGAAATTTGGGGGCAACTAATGAAAAACTGTTTTTT.

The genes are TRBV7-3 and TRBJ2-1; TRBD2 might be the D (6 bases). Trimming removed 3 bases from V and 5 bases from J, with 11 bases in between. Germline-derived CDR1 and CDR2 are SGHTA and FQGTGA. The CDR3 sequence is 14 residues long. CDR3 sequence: CASSLAGPNNEQFF. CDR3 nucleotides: TGTGCCAGCAGCTTGGCGGGACCAAACAATGAGCAGTTCTTC.

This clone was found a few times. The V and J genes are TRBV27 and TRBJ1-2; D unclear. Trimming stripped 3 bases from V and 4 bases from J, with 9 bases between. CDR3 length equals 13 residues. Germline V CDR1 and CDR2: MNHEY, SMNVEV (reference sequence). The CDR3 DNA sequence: TGTGCCAGCAGTTTCTACGGAACCTATGGCTACACCTTC. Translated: CASSFYGTYGYTF.